Following are 31 T cell receptor beta chains from one sample sequenced in a study of graft-versus-host responses after intestinal transplantation. These receptors' antigens are unknown. TCRdb's table, derived via immunoSEQ multiplex PCR, lists solely in-frame clones and lacks some. There are under 130,000 clones in the sample; roughly 93% occur only once, and 1% to 1.5% lies in the top ten. The source was unstimulated CD8+ T cells sorted from spleen or lymph node cells, collected before intestinal transplant. The source of these receptors is a human donor who received an intestinal transplant.

To note about this clone: At one boundary the junction diverges from the germline segment, which might be a read error. The chain employs TRBV9 and TRBJ2-7; TRBD2 matches 8 bases. Looked up from germline, CDR1 is SGDLS and CDR2 is YYNGEE. This CDR3 has 14 residues. The CDR3 region is CASSGALGSYEQYF. DNA of the CDR3: TGTGCCAGTAGCGGGGCCCTTGGATCCTACGAGCAGTACTTC.

This clone was seen a single time. The V call is TRBV4-1, the J call TRBJ2-1, with 15 positions matching TRBD2. The V and J ends lost 2 bases and 7 bases, in that order; junction bases with no gene match: 9. The CDR3 spans 18 residues. Germline values: CDR1 MGHRA, CDR2 YSYEKL. The CDR3 is CASSQRTSGGAGGNEQFF. In nucleotides, the CDR3 is TGCGCCAGCAGCCAACGGACTAGCGGGGGGGCCGGGGGGAATGAGCAGTTCTTC.

This clone was seen once. The gene calls are TRBV11-3 and TRBJ2-1; D is perhaps TRBD1 or TRBD2 (5 bases each). The V end was cut by 6 bases, the J end by 8 bases, with 17 bases between. Looked up from germline, CDR1 is SGHNT and CDR2 is YENEEA. This CDR3 comprises 14 residues. For the CDR3, the DNA is TGTGCCAGCAGTGCCGGGACCTTTGTCGATGAGCAGTTCTTC. As protein: CASSAGTFVDEQFF.

J is TRBJ2-2 and V is TRBV9; D is perhaps TRBD1 or TRBD2 (5 bases each). The germline gives CDR1 SGDLS, CDR2 YYNGEE. Trimming took 4 bases from V and 4 from J, leaving 17 bases between them. This CDR3 spans 16 amino acids. The CDR3 loop is CASSPGDPKPTGELFF. CDR3 sequence (DNA): TGTGCCAGCAGCCCTGGGGACCCCAAACCCACCGGGGAGCTGTTTTTT.

This clone has only one observation. The chain is built from TRBV7-8 and TRBJ1-5, with D tentatively TRBD1 (6 bases). This CDR3 region has 17 residues. Germline CDR1 and CDR2: SGHVS and FQNEAQ. Between the trimmed V and J ends, which lost 4 bases and 9 bases, there was a span of 25 bases. The CDR3, as DNA: TGTGCCAGCAGCTCGCCAGTGGGGGCGGGCAGGTACCCGCCCCAGCATTTT. Translated: CASSSPVGAGRYPPQHF.

The chain carries TRBV9 and TRBJ2-7; D not certain. Trimming removed 0 bases from V and 5 bases from J, with 12 bases in between. The CDR3 has 14 amino acids. Germline V lookup: CDR1 SGDLS, CDR2 YYNGEE. The CDR3, as DNA: TGTGCCAGCAGCGTAGAGCCGGAGAGCCACGAGCAGTACTTC. Translated, it gives CASSVEPESHEQYF.

DNA for the CDR3: TGTGCCAGCAGCCAAGATTGGGGCGGGGGGCGGCTCCAAGAGACCCAGTACTTC. This gives the protein CASSQDWGGGRLQETQYF. This chain uses TRBV4-2 with TRBJ2-5, with TRBD2 matching over 8 bases. This CDR3 region has 18 residues. Per germline, CDR1 LGHNA and CDR2 YNFKEQ. V shed 0 bases, J shed 1 base, and the junction held 10 bases outside the gene matches.

CDR3 loop: CASSLLDRMNTEAFF. The CDR3 DNA sequence: TGTGCCAGCAGCTTATTGGACAGGATGAACACTGAAGCTTTCTTT. The gene calls are TRBV7-8 and TRBJ1-1; TRBD1 matches 7 bases. The CDR3 is 15 residues long. Germline V CDR1 and CDR2: SGHVS, FQNEAQ. The trim removed 2 bases at V and 0 bases at J, leaving 3 bases unmatched.

This rearrangement joins TRBV7-3 to TRBJ2-3; unclear D gene. Germline-derived CDR1 and CDR2 are SGHTA and FQGTGA. Trimming left V 3 bases short and J 1 base short, with 11 bases between. This CDR3 has 15 residues. CDR3 in DNA: TGTGCCAGCAGCTTTTGGCTTTCTGGCACAGATACGCAGTATTTT. Protein product: CASSFWLSGTDTQYF.

This chain uses TRBV6-1 with TRBJ1-1; 10 positions match TRBD1. Trimming took 0 bases from V and 5 from J; bases not matched to a gene: 3. The CDR3 length is 15 residues. The germline V gene has CDR1 MNHNS and CDR2 SASEGT. The CDR3 protein is CASSEARQGATEAFF. Written as DNA, the CDR3 is TGTGCCAGCAGTGAAGCGAGACAGGGGGCAACTGAAGCTTTCTTT.

This chain connects TRBV19 to TRBJ1-2; D uncertain. The CDR3 covers 16 residues. Germline V CDR1 and CDR2: LNHDA, SQIVND (reference sequence). V lost 3 bases and J 8 bases, leaving 22 bases between the germline ends. Here the CDR3 DNA reads TGTGCCAGTAGTATTAAGATAAGTTCGGCCTCGGGGGGCTACACCTTC. Amino acids: CASSIKISSASGGYTF. Full variable domain (remainder filled in from reference TRBV19 and TRBJ1-2): DGGITQSPKYLFRKEGQNVTLSCEQNLNHDAMYWYRQDPGQGLRLIYYSQIVNDFQKGDIAEGYSVSREKKESFPLTVTSAQKNPTAFYLCASSIKISSASGGYTFGSGTRLTVV.

This chain links TRBV9 with TRBJ2-7; 9 bases match TRBD2. The CDR3 has 15 amino acids. Trimming took 0 bases from V and 2 from J; bases not matched to a gene: 3. Germline CDR1 and CDR2: SGDLS and YYNGEE. The CDR3 reads CASSVGSGGPYEQYF. CDR3 nucleotides: TGTGCCAGCAGCGTAGGTAGCGGGGGACCCTACGAGCAGTACTTC.

A single count supports this clone. The germline gene is not matched at one end of the junction; a read error may be the cause. This chain joins TRBV29-1 and TRBJ2-1, with a tentative D call TRBD1 (7 bases). This CDR3 has 12 amino acids. Germline V gene lookup returns CDR1 SQVTM and CDR2 ANQGSEA. Here the CDR3 DNA reads TGCAGCGCTGAACCAGGGGGGAATGAGCAGTTCTTC. Encoded protein: CSAEPGGNEQFF.

This clone was recorded once. The V gene is TRBV21-1, the J gene TRBJ1-2. TRBV21-1 is flagged as a pseudogene. The CDR3 length is 16 residues. CDR3: CASTSSQSQSFGGYTF. The CDR3 bases are TGTGCCAGCACCTCCTCACAATCACAGTCCTTCGGGGGTTACACCTTC.

For the CDR3, the DNA is TGTGCCATTCAGGGGGCGCATACAGATACGCAGTATTTT. Translation: CAIQGAHTDTQYF. The V call is TRBV27, the J call TRBJ2-3; 8 bases are a match to TRBD1. The CDR3 totals 13 residues. The J segment lost 3 bases and the V segment lost 10 bases, leaving 6 bases of the junction unmatched. CDR1 MNHEY and CDR2 SMNVEV come from the germline V gene (reference sequence).

The J gene is TRBJ2-7, the V gene TRBV5-1; no definite D call. V lost 7 bases and J 3 bases, leaving 11 bases between the germline ends. The CDR3 spans 12 residues. Germline loops: CDR1 SGHRS, CDR2 YFSETQ. The CDR3 region has the DNA TGCGCCAGCCGGAACGAGATCTACGAGCAGTACTTC. Translation: CASRNEIYEQYF.

This sequence joins TRBV27 and TRBJ2-1; D is uncertain. The length of the CDR3 is 12 residues. V was trimmed by 5 bases and J by 4 bases, leaving 6 bases between them. The germline V gene encodes CDR1 MNHEY and CDR2 SMNVEV (reference sequence). The CDR3 DNA reads TGTGCCAGCAGTCATAGATACAATGAGCAGTTCTTC. Translating it yields CASSHRYNEQFF.

CDR3 coding DNA: TGTGCCAGCAGCTTAAGGTGGGGGGGGTTCTACAATGAGCAGTTCTTC. Its protein product is CASSLRWGGFYNEQFF. The gene calls are TRBV7-2 and TRBJ2-1; 7 bases are shared with TRBD2. V was pared by 2 bases and J by 3 bases, with 7 bases of the junction left unmatched. The CDR3 loop spans 16 amino acids. From germline, CDR1 is SGHTA and CDR2 FQGNSA.

The table lists this clone with a count of one. This chain links TRBV7-2 with TRBJ2-2, with 9 positions matching TRBD1. CDR1 is SGHTA, CDR2 FQGNSA, per germline. The CDR3 consists of 18 residues. Trimming took 0 bases from V and 6 from J; bases not matched to a gene: 11. CDR3 region: CASSLARDRESVPGELFF. The CDR3 coding sequence is TGTGCCAGCAGCTTAGCGAGGGACAGGGAAAGTGTCCCCGGGGAGCTGTTTTTT.

A few counts support this clone. The chain joins TRBV7-9 to TRBJ1-6; tentative D call: TRBD1 (5 bases). This CDR3 has 13 residues. CDR1 and CDR2 (germline): SEHNR, FQNEAQ (reference sequence). The V and J ends lost 11 bases and 7 bases respectively, with 15 bases between them. The CDR3 coding sequence is TGTGCCTTCTCGGAGGGACCAAATTCACCCCTCCACTTT. The encoded protein is CAFSEGPNSPLHF.

The V and J genes are TRBV7-9 and TRBJ2-7; the D gene is possibly TRBD1 (5 bases). This CDR3 spans 11 amino acids. The germline CDR1 and CDR2 sequences are SEHNR and FQNEAQ (reference sequence). The V end was cut by 5 bases, the J end by 4 bases, with 6 bases between. CDR3 sequence: CASSKGYEQYF. CDR3 nucleotides: TGTGCCAGCAGCAAGGGGTACGAGCAGTACTTC.

The gene calls are TRBV7-8 and TRBJ1-3; TRBD1 matches at 8 bases. The CDR3 runs to 12 residues. Germline CDR1 and CDR2: SGHVS and FQNEAQ. The V and J ends lost 9 bases and 8 bases, in that order; junction bases with no gene match: 6. The CDR3 sequence: CASTDRVDTIYF. Here the CDR3 DNA reads TGTGCCAGTACGGACAGGGTAGACACCATATATTTT. The whole variable domain, remainder taken from reference TRBV7-8 and TRBJ1-3, is GAGVSQSPRYKVAKRGQDVALRCDPISGHVSLFWYQQALGQGPEFLTYFQNEAQLDKSGLPSDRFFAERPEGSVSTLKIQRTQQEDSAVYLCASTDRVDTIYFGEGSWLTVV.

The gene calls are TRBV27 and TRBJ2-1; D remains unclear. Germline values: CDR1 MNHEY, CDR2 SMNVEV (reference sequence). CDR3 length: 14 amino acids. V was trimmed by 5 bases and J by 0 bases, leaving 8 bases between them. The CDR3 loop reads CASSIRSSYNEQFF. In DNA form, the CDR3 reads TGTGCCAGCAGTATAAGGAGCTCCTACAATGAGCAGTTCTTC.

The chain links TRBV6-5 to TRBJ1-5; possible D gene TRBD1, 5 bases. Germline-derived CDR1 and CDR2 are MNHEY and SVGAGI. V was clipped by 4 bases and J by 4 bases, with 14 bases between them. The CDR3 runs 15 residues. DNA of the CDR3: TGTGCCAGCAGTTCCGCCGGGACCTTAAATCAGCCCCAGCATTTT. Protein sequence: CASSSAGTLNQPQHF.

This clone was observed a single time. V and J are TRBV19 and TRBJ2-3; TRBD1 matches 7 bases. V trimming: 6 bases; J trimming: 5 bases; junction bases outside the gene matches: 8. CDR1 is LNHDA and CDR2 is SQIVND in the germline V gene (reference sequence). The CDR3 spans 14 residues. CDR3 DNA sequence: TGTGCCAGTAGCGGCACAGGGGCCATAGATACGCAGTATTTT. This codes for CASSGTGAIDTQYF.

This clone was counted once. The chain employs TRBV11-2 and TRBJ1-2; D is ambiguous. The germline CDR1 and CDR2 sequences are SGHAT and FQNNGV. There are 13 residues in the CDR3. Trimming left V 4 bases short and J 1 base short, with 7 bases between. Written as DNA, the CDR3 is TGTGCCAGCAGCTCAGATTATAACTATGGCTACACCTTC. Translated: CASSSDYNYGYTF.

This chain connects TRBV7-3 to TRBJ2-1, with TRBD2 identical over 9 bases. Per the germline V gene, CDR1 is SGHTA and CDR2 is FQGTGA. Trimming took 5 bases from V and 0 from J; bases not matched to a gene: 8. The CDR3 runs to 17 residues. The CDR3 loop reads CASSLRSGGLSYNEQFF. In DNA form, the CDR3 reads TGTGCCAGCAGCCTGCGTAGCGGGGGCCTCTCCTACAATGAGCAGTTCTTC.

This clone was seen once. The rearrangement uses TRBV6-4 and TRBJ2-3, with 13 bases matching TRBD2. V trimming: 0 bases; J trimming: 14 bases; junction bases outside the gene matches: 17. This CDR3 is 18 amino acids long. Germline V gene data show CDR1 as MRHNA and CDR2 as SNTAGT. The CDR3 bases are TGTGCCAGCAGTGACTCGCGGACTAGCGGGGGTCTCTTTCTTGGGTGGTATTTT. Amino acids: CASSDSRTSGGLFLGWYF.

The chain couples TRBV9 to TRBJ2-2; TRBD2 might be the D (5 bases). Trimming stripped 0 bases from V and 2 bases from J, with 8 bases between. CDR1 and CDR2 from the germline V gene are SGDLS and YYNGEE. CDR3 length: 15 residues. CDR3: CASSVAGFNTGELFF. The CDR3 DNA sequence: TGTGCCAGCAGCGTAGCGGGGTTTAACACCGGGGAGCTGTTTTTT.

The V gene is TRBV10-2, the J gene TRBJ1-5; 9 nucleotides match TRBD1. CDR1 and CDR2 (germline): WSHSY, SAAADI. The junction had 7 bases not matched to a gene; V was cut back by 5 bases and J by 5 bases. The CDR3 has 15 residues. The CDR3 coding sequence is TGCGCCAGCAGTTCCGGGACAGGGTCGTATCAGCCCCAGCATTTT. Encoded protein: CASSSGTGSYQPQHF.

CDR3 loop: CASKGFADTQYF. CDR3 in DNA: TGCGCCAGCAAGGGGTTTGCGGATACGCAGTATTTT. The gene calls are TRBV10-2 and TRBJ2-3; D is possibly TRBD1 (5 bases). Germline V lookup: CDR1 WSHSY, CDR2 SAAADI. The CDR3 runs to 12 residues. V gave up 7 bases and J gave up 6 bases, with 11 bases separating them.